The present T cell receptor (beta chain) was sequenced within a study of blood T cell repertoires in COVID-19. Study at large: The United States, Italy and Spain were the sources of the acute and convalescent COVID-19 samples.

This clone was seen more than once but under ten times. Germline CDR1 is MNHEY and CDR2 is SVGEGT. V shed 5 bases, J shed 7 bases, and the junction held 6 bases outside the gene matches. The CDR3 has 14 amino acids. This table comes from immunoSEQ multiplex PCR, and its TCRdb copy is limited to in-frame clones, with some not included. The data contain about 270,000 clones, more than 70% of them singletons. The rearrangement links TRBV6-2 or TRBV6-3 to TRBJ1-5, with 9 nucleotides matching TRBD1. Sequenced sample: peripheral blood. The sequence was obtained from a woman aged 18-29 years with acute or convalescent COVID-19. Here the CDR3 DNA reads TGTGCCAGCAGTAGGGACAGGGAGGTACAGCCCCAGCATTTT. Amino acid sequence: CASSRDREVQPQHF.